This TCR beta chain was documented in a study of blood T cell repertoires in COVID-19. The protocol was immunoSEQ multiplex PCR, while the TCRdb copy is restricted to in-frame clones and leaves out a portion. Counted here are 380,000 or so clones, about 90% occurring once; the ten biggest clones make up around 1.3%. The source of this sequence is a man between 25 and 39 years old who had recovered from COVID-19. The source material was PBMCs or T cells enriched from blood (not recorded which).

The CDR3 DNA reads TGTGCCAGTAGAAGGACAGGCGGCCTACGGGATGGCTACACCTTC. Translated: CASRRTGGLRDGYTF. The chain recombines TRBV19 with TRBJ1-2, with 7 nucleotides matching TRBD1. J was trimmed by 6 bases and V by 6 bases; bases with no gene match: 13. This CDR3 has 15 amino acids. The germline V gene encodes CDR1 LNHDA and CDR2 SQIVND (reference sequence).